This T cell receptor (beta chain) was recovered during a study of T-cell memory formation after mild COVID-19. Study observations and caveats: Contracting clones from day 15 to 85 had balanced CD4/CD8; later expanders favoured CD4+.

A remark on this clonotype: The antigen remains unidentified.

One entry per CDR3 protein, called by TCRdb with MiXCR from the 5' RACE reads. The sample includes about 400,000 distinct CDR3 sequences, around a sixth of them seen just once. The CDR3 is 14 residues long. Germline V gene data show CDR1 as SQVTM and CDR2 as ANQGSEA. The V end lost 3 bases, the J end lost 5 bases, and 14 bases lay between the germline ends. The receptor was derived from a man aged 18-30 years who had mild COVID-19 (a few samples of this study predate the infection). Cell type and time point are not known. Material: PBMCs or a T cell subset sorted from them (not recorded which). The chain links TRBV29-1 to TRBJ1-5; possibly TRBD1 for D (6 bases). CDR3 DNA: TGCAGCGTTGATGTCAGGGGAAGTGATCAGCCCCAGCATTTT. Translating it yields CSVDVRGSDQPQHF.